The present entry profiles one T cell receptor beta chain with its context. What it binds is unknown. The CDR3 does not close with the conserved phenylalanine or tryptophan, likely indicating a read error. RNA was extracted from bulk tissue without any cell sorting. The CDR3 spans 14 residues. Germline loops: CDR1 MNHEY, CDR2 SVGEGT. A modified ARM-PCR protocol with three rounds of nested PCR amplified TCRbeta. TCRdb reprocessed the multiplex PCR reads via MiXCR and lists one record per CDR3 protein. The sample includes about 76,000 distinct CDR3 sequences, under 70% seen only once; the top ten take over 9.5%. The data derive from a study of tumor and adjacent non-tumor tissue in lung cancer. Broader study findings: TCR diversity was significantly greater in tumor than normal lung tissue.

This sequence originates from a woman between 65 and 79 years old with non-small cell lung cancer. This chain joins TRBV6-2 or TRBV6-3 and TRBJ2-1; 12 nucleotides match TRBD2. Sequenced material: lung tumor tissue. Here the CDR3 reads CVSRSSGRAREQFL. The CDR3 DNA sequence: TGTGTCAGCAGATCTAGCGGGAGGGCAAGGGAGCAGTTCTTA.